The 30 T cell receptor beta chains below were found in one sample sequenced in a study of T cells after yellow fever vaccination. TCRdb processed the 5' RACE reads anew with MiXCR; each CDR3 protein has one entry. Of tens of thousands of distinct CDR3 sequences listed, roughly a tenth were seen once; the top ten hold around 12%. The sample in question was PBMCs, either bulk or a sorted T-cell subset (CD4+, CD8+, memory, or dextramer-sorted; not recorded which), obtained around 15 days after the first yellow fever vaccination. The receptor set was obtained from a man younger than 35 who received the YFV17D yellow fever vaccine.

This clonotype was recorded at least ten times. V is TRBV12-3 or TRBV12-4 and J is TRBJ2-3; D perhaps matches TRBD1 (6 bases). The V and J ends lost 6 bases and 1 base respectively, with 14 bases between them. CDR3 size: 15 residues. The CDR3 sequence is CASRWDTQGTDTQYF. The CDR3 nucleotides read TGTGCCAGCAGGTGGGACACCCAGGGCACAGATACGCAGTATTTT.

This clonotype was seen at least ten times. This sequence joins TRBV5-5 and TRBJ2-4; no firm D call. The CDR3 extends over 15 amino acids. Germline V gene data show CDR1 as SGHKS and CDR2 as YYEKEE (reference sequence). V was shortened by 1 base and J by 11 bases, with 19 bases between the two germline ends. The CDR3 DNA follows: TGTGCCAGCAGCTTGCTCACAGCCGAGCTTATAGTTCAGTACTTC. Translating it yields CASSLLTAELIVQYF.

This clonotype was seen only a few times. The DNA for the CDR3 is TGTGCCAGCAGTTTGGCCGGGGCGGGGGTCACTCAGGAGACCCAGTACTTC. It translates to CASSLAGAGVTQETQYF. The chain uses TRBV28 and TRBJ2-5; 7 bases are shared with TRBD2. The J segment lost 5 bases and the V segment lost 3 bases, leaving 15 bases of the junction unmatched. CDR3 length equals 17 residues. The V gene's germline CDR1 is MDHEN and CDR2 SYDVKM. Variable domain in full (rest from reference TRBV28 and TRBJ2-5): DVKVTQSSRYLVKRTGEKVFLECVQDMDHENMFWYRQDPGLGLRLIYFSYDVKMKEKGDIPEGYSVSREKKERFSLILESASTNQTSMYLCASSLAGAGVTQETQYFGPGTRLLVL.

This clonotype was detected ten times or more. V and J are TRBV20-1 and TRBJ2-1; D is uncertain. The CDR3 has 11 amino acids. Trimming stripped 5 bases from V and 8 bases from J, with 10 bases between. Germline CDR1 and CDR2: DFQATT and SNEGSKA (reference sequence). This CDR3 reads CSAQRRDEQFF. CDR3 nucleotides: TGCAGTGCTCAACGCCGGGATGAGCAGTTCTTC.

This clonotype was counted many times. The chain joins TRBV3-1 to TRBJ2-5; possibly TRBD2 for D (7 bases). Trimming took off 4 bases at V and 2 bases at J, with 17 bases between the two ends. The germline V gene encodes CDR1 LGHDT and CDR2 YNNKEL (reference sequence). The CDR3 has 16 amino acids. The CDR3 region is CASSPEVGGRQETQYF. The CDR3 bases are TGTGCCAGCAGCCCTGAAGTGGGGGGGCGACAAGAGACCCAGTACTTC.

This clonotype was counted ten times or more. The CDR3 here is CASSIQGARKTEAFF. CDR3 in DNA: TGTGCCAGCAGCATCCAGGGGGCACGGAAAACTGAAGCTTTCTTT. The V and J genes are TRBV27 and TRBJ1-1; the match to TRBD1 covers 8 bases. Per germline, CDR1 MNHEY and CDR2 SMNVEV (reference sequence). V lost 6 bases to trimming and J lost 5 bases; unmatched junction nucleotides: 11. This CDR3 region has 15 residues.

Only a few counts were recorded for this clonotype. The V gene is TRBV5-4, the J gene TRBJ2-5; TRBD1 matches at 7 bases. The CDR3 sequence is 16 residues long. V lost 4 bases, J lost 5 bases, and 14 bases stayed unmatched. Per germline, CDR1 SGHNT and CDR2 YYREEE (reference sequence). CDR3 nucleotide sequence: TGTGCCAGCAGCCGGACCCTAGGGACAGTGGGGGAGACCCAGTACTTC. As protein: CASSRTLGTVGETQYF. The full variable domain, rest sourced from reference TRBV5-4 and TRBJ2-5, is ETGVTQSPTHLIKTRGQQVTLRCSSQSGHNTVSWYQQALGQGPQFIFQYYREEENGRGNFPPRFSGLQFPNYSSELNVNALELDDSALYLCASSRTLGTVGETQYFGPGTRLLVL.

On this clonotype: A read error may be the cause here, since a much bigger clone is one base away. This chain joins TRBV5-1 and TRBJ2-7; D possibly corresponds to TRBD2 (5 bases). Trimming removed 0 bases from V and 2 bases from J, with 15 bases in between. This CDR3 is built from 16 residues. The V gene's germline CDR1 is SGHRS and CDR2 YFSETQ. This CDR3 is CASSLGQSSVPYEQYF. In DNA form, the CDR3 reads TGCGCCAGCAGCTTGGGCCAGAGTAGCGTCCCCTACGAGCAGTACTTC.

This clonotype was seen many times. The chain has TRBV12-3 or TRBV12-4 and TRBJ2-2; D perhaps matches TRBD2 (6 bases). The CDR3 totals 14 residues. V was clipped by 5 bases and J by 4 bases, with 11 bases between them. CDR3 sequence (DNA): TGTGCCAGCAGTCCCGGGACTTTCACCGGGGAGCTGTTTTTT. It encodes CASSPGTFTGELFF.

There are many counts of this clonotype. This chain joins TRBV6-1 and TRBJ1-1, with D unclear. The CDR3 is 13 residues long. Germline V lookup: CDR1 MNHNS, CDR2 SASEGT. The V gene lost 6 bases and the J gene lost 1 base, with 9 bases spanning the gap. CDR3 region: CASSADGNTEAFF. CDR3 bases: TGTGCCAGCAGCGCCGACGGGAACACTGAAGCTTTCTTT.

A note on this clonotype: The junction does not match germline at one end; this may be a read error. The chain links TRBV30 to TRBJ2-3; possibly TRBD1 for D (7 bases). Germline loops: CDR1 GTSNPN, CDR2 SVGIG (reference sequence). The CDR3 sequence is 15 residues long. CDR3 protein: CAWSGAGGFADTPYF. Here the CDR3 DNA reads TGTGCCTGGAGTGGCGCAGGGGGGTTCGCAGATACGCCGTATTTT.

This clonotype was counted many times. The V and J genes are TRBV12-3 or TRBV12-4 and TRBJ2-1; D unresolved. V lost 6 bases and J lost 8, with 8 bases in between. The CDR3 is made up of 11 amino acids. The DNA for the CDR3 is TGTGCCAGCAGACGAGTCGATGAGCAGTTCTTC. Translation: CASRRVDEQFF.

This clonotype was seen repeatedly, ten times or more. The gene calls are TRBV18 and TRBJ1-5; tentatively, D is TRBD1 (6 bases). Germline V lookup: CDR1 KGHSH, CDR2 LQKENI. The CDR3 runs to 15 residues. The V and J ends lost 2 bases and 5 bases respectively, with 13 bases between them. CDR3 DNA: TGTGCCAGCTCACCAACGGGGGGCTTTGATCAGCCCCAGCATTTT. As protein: CASSPTGGFDQPQHF.

This clonotype occurred many times. The genes are TRBV5-1 and TRBJ1-3; D is undetermined. Germline V gives CDR1 SGHRS, CDR2 YFSETQ. V gave up 0 bases and J gave up 4 bases, with 17 bases separating them. CDR3 length: 17 residues. CDR3 bases: TGCGCCAGCAGCTTGGACGCCGCGGGCGCATTCGGAAACACCATATATTTT. Residues: CASSLDAAGAFGNTIYF.

This clonotype was seen at least ten times. One end of the junction varies from germline; a read error may be responsible. This rearrangement joins TRBV4-1 to TRBJ1-3; 8 bases agree with TRBD1. The germline V gene has CDR1 MGHRA and CDR2 YSYEKL. The CDR3 is 17 amino acids. CDR3 sequence (DNA): TGCGCCAGCAGCCAAGATACAGGGGGAAGTTCTGTAAACACCATATATTTT. Protein sequence: CASSQDTGGSSVNTIYF.

This clonotype has ten or more counts. The chain combines TRBV6-5 with TRBJ1-5; D not resolved. Germline values: CDR1 MNHEY, CDR2 SVGAGI. V was clipped by 4 bases and J by 4 bases, with 14 bases between them. This CDR3 contains 15 residues. CDR3: CASSLMNGPNQPQHF. The CDR3 DNA reads as TGTGCCAGCAGTTTGATGAATGGCCCAAATCAGCCCCAGCATTTT.

This clonotype was counted ten times or more. The chain uses TRBV9 and TRBJ2-7, with 9 bases lining up with TRBD2. V lost 4 bases and J lost 1; bases outside the gene matches: 9. Looked up from germline, CDR1 is SGDLS and CDR2 is YYNGEE. The CDR3 covers 16 residues. CDR3 nucleotides: TGTGCCAGCAGCCCCCATGGGCGGGGGGGTTCCTACGAGCAGTACTTC. This translates into CASSPHGRGGSYEQYF.

This clonotype was observed at least ten times. The chain employs TRBV10-3 and TRBJ2-3; 11 nucleotides line up with TRBD2. V lost 7 bases, J lost 0 bases, and 6 bases stayed unmatched. CDR3 size: 16 residues. The germline V gene encodes CDR1 ENHRY and CDR2 SYGVKD. CDR3 region: CAIKTGLAVSTDTQYF. The CDR3 DNA sequence: TGTGCCATCAAAACGGGACTAGCGGTTAGCACAGATACGCAGTATTTT.

On this clonotype: This CDR3 is missing its conserved last phenylalanine or tryptophan, likely due to a read error. The genes are TRBV7-9 and TRBJ2-4; no definite D call. CDR3 size: 13 residues. The V gene's germline CDR1 is SEHNR and CDR2 FQNEAQ (reference sequence). Deletions cut 1 base from V and 7 bases from J, with 8 bases between. This CDR3 is CASSLGAGNIQYL. As DNA, the CDR3 is TGTGCCAGCAGCTTAGGGGCCGGGAACATTCAGTACTTA.

The J gene is TRBJ1-1, the V gene TRBV5-5, with 7 bases lining up with TRBD1. The CDR3 contains 13 residues. V lost 4 bases and J lost 7; bases outside the gene matches: 7. Germline V gene lookup returns CDR1 SGHKS and CDR2 YYEKEE (reference sequence). The DNA of the CDR3 is TGTGCCAGCAGCCGAGACAGGGCAAGTGAAGCTTTCTTT. The encoded protein is CASSRDRASEAFF. Complete variable domain (other parts from reference TRBV5-5 and TRBJ1-1): DAGVTQSPTHLIKTRGQQVTLRCSPISGHKSVSWYQQVLGQGPQFIFQYYEKEERGRGNFPDRFSARQFPNYSSELNVNALLLGDSALYLCASSRDRASEAFFGQGTRLTVV.

This clonotype was counted at least ten times. The chain uses TRBV19 and TRBJ1-1; the match to TRBD1 covers 10 bases. Germline V gives CDR1 LNHDA, CDR2 SQIVND (reference sequence). The J segment lost 2 bases and the V segment lost 6 bases, leaving 12 bases of the junction unmatched. This CDR3 contains 17 residues. CDR3 sequence (DNA): TGTGCCAGTAGCCCCTTAGCCGGACAGGGGGGAAACACTGAAGCTTTCTTT. It specifies CASSPLAGQGGNTEAFF.

This clonotype was seen repeatedly, ten times or more. The chain links TRBV7-8 to TRBJ1-5; unclear D gene. The CDR3 runs to 15 residues. Deletions cut 1 base from V and 9 bases from J, with 16 bases between. The germline V gene encodes CDR1 SGHVS and CDR2 FQNEAQ. CDR3 sequence reads: CASSLDVISGMPQHF. The CDR3 bases are TGTGCCAGCAGCTTAGATGTTATATCGGGGATGCCCCAGCATTTT.

Many counts were recorded for this clonotype. The chain employs TRBV7-2 and TRBJ1-2; TRBD1 matches 9 bases. The CDR3 consists of 16 residues. J gave up 5 bases and V 5 bases, and 12 bases lay outside the gene matches. The germline CDR1 and CDR2 sequences are SGHTA and FQGNSA. For the CDR3, the DNA is TGTGCCAGCAGCCCAGCCGGGACAGGGAAGAGGTATGGCTACACCTTC. Translation: CASSPAGTGKRYGYTF.

The sample holds many counts of this clonotype. The rearrangement uses TRBV7-9 and TRBJ2-7, with 8 positions matching TRBD1. CDR3 length: 16 amino acids. V trimming: 5 bases; J trimming: 5 bases; junction bases outside the gene matches: 14. Germline V lookup: CDR1 SEHNR, CDR2 FQNEAQ (reference sequence). CDR3 sequence: CASSQRGQGKFHEQYF. CDR3 sequence (DNA): TGTGCCAGCAGCCAGCGCGGACAGGGCAAGTTCCACGAGCAGTACTTC.

This clonotype was detected ten times or more. This chain joins TRBV6-5 and TRBJ2-3; tentative D call: TRBD1 (5 bases). The CDR3 is 11 residues long. Trimming left V 5 bases short and J 6 bases short, with 6 bases between. From germline, CDR1 is MNHEY and CDR2 SVGAGI. CDR3 amino acids: CASSKGDTQYF. In DNA, the CDR3 is TGTGCCAGCAGTAAGGGGGATACGCAGTATTTT.

At least ten counts were recorded for this clonotype. The chain has TRBV7-2 and TRBJ1-1; TRBD1 is a possible D gene (6 bases). Trimming took off 5 bases at V and 1 base at J, with 17 bases between the two ends. Germline loops: CDR1 SGHTA, CDR2 FQGNSA. The CDR3 length is 16 residues. CDR3 in DNA: TGTGCCAGCAGCCTCCCCGGGGGGGCGCAGAACACTGAAGCTTTCTTT. Encoded protein: CASSLPGGAQNTEAFF.

This clonotype was recorded only once. A much larger clone differs by one base, so this may be a read error. This chain joins TRBV5-1 and TRBJ1-4, with 8 positions matching TRBD1. The germline CDR1 and CDR2 sequences are SGHRS and YFSETQ. The length of the CDR3 is 16 residues. The CDR3 spells CDSSLSGGTTNEKLFF. The DNA for the CDR3 is TGCGACAGCAGCTTGTCAGGGGGCACAACTAATGAAAAACTGTTTTTT.

This clonotype was counted at least ten times. This chain connects TRBV5-6 to TRBJ1-1; tentatively, D is TRBD1 (5 bases). Germline assignment: CDR1 SGHDT and CDR2 YYEEEE. V lost 4 bases and J 4 bases, leaving 8 bases between the germline ends. The CDR3 has 12 amino acids. The CDR3 sequence is CASSLGVTEAFF. CDR3 bases: TGTGCCAGCAGCCTGGGGGTCACTGAAGCTTTCTTT.

For the CDR3, the DNA is TGCAGTGCTACAGACCAGAGAAACTCTGGAAACACCATATATTTT. Translated: CSATDQRNSGNTIYF. The gene calls are TRBV20-1 and TRBJ1-3; unclear D gene. There are 15 residues in the CDR3. Trimming left V 4 bases short and J 0 bases short, with 13 bases between. Germline V gives CDR1 DFQATT, CDR2 SNEGSKA (reference sequence).

In its sample, this clonotype was seen many times. The chain is built from TRBV5-1 and TRBJ1-1, with D possibly TRBD1 on 6 matching bases. CDR1 SGHRS and CDR2 YFSETQ come from the germline V gene. V shed 4 bases and J shed 4 bases, with 8 bases lying between them. CDR3 length equals 12 residues. Here the CDR3 reads CASSLRGTEAFF. DNA for the CDR3: TGCGCCAGCAGCCTCAGGGGCACTGAAGCTTTCTTT.